This T cell receptor beta chain was found in a study of blood T cells in healthy people across ages. Study results and caveats: Unsorted PBMCs prevented conclusive naive versus antigen-experienced comparison.

Turning to this clonotype: Its antigen is still unknown.

Alongside a J-beta primer mix, a sample-barcoded 5' primer served in a second PCR lasting about 7 to 11 cycles. TCRdb re-analysed the 5' RACE reads in MiXCR, keeping a single row per CDR3 protein. Among 1.5 million to 2 million distinct CDR3 sequences, about 49% were seen once, and the ten largest hold approximately 2%. Peripheral blood samples of 9 to 10 milliliters were drawn from each donor. Each sample provided at least 5.5 micrograms of extracted total RNA. The germline V gene has CDR1 DFQATT and CDR2 SNEGSKA (reference sequence). Trimming removed 2 bases from V and 8 bases from J, with 9 bases in between. The CDR3 has 11 amino acids.

This receptor was identified in a woman in her 40s in good health. Source material: blood. The rearrangement links TRBV20-1 to TRBJ1-2; D is possibly TRBD1 (6 bases). This CDR3 is CSARTGQGYTF. As DNA, the CDR3 is TGCAGTGCTAGAACAGGGCAGGGCTACACCTTC.